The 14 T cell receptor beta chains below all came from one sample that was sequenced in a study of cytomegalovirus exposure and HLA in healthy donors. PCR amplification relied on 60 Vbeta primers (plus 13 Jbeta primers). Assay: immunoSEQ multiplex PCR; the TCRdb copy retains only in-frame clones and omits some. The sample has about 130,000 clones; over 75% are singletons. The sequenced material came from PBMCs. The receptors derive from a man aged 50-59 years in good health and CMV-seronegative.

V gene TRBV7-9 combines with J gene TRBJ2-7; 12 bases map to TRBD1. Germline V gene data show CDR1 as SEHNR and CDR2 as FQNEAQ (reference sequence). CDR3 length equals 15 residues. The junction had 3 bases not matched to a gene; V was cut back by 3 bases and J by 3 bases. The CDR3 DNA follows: TGTGCCAGCAGCTTGGGGACAGGGGGCGTCTACGAGCAGTACTTC. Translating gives CASSLGTGGVYEQYF.

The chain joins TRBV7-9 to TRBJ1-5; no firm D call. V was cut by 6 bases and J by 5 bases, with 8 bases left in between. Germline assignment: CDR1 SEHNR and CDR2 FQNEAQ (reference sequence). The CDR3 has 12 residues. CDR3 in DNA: TGTGCCAGCAGTCCAACAGATCAGCCCCAGCATTTT. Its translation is CASSPTDQPQHF.

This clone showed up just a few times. The CDR3 sequence is CASSFRDRVGEQYF. CDR3 DNA sequence: TGTGCCAGCAGTTTCCGGGACAGGGTCGGCGAGCAGTACTTC. This chain links TRBV6-5 with TRBJ2-7, with 9 nucleotides matching TRBD1. Germline V lookup: CDR1 MNHEY, CDR2 SVGAGI. V shed 4 bases, J shed 6 bases, and the junction held 7 bases outside the gene matches. The CDR3 contains 14 residues.

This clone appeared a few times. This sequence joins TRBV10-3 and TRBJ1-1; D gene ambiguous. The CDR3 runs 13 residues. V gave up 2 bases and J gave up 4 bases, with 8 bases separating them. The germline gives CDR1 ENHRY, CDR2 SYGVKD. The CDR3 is CAISEGEGTEAFF. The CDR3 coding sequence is TGTGCCATCAGTGAGGGAGAGGGCACTGAAGCTTTCTTT.

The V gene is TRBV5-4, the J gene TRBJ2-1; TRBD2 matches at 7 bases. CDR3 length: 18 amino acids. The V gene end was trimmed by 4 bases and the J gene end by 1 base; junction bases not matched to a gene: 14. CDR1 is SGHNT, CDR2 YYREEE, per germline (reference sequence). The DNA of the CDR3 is TGTGCCAGCAGCACCACTCCCGTCAGCGGGATTTCCTACAATGAGCAGTTCTTC. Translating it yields CASSTTPVSGISYNEQFF.

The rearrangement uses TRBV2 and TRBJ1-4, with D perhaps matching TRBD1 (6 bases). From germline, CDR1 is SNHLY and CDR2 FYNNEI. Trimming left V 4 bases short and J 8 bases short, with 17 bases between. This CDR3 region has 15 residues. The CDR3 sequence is CASSVNTGRGEKLFF. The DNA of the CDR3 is TGTGCCAGCAGTGTAAACACAGGGAGAGGCGAAAAACTGTTTTTT.

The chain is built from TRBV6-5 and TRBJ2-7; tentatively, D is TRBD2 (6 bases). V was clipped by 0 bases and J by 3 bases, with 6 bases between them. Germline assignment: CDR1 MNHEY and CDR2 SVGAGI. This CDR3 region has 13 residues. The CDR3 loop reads CASSYSGSYEQYF. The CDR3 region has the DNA TGTGCCAGCAGTTACTCCGGGAGCTACGAGCAGTACTTC.

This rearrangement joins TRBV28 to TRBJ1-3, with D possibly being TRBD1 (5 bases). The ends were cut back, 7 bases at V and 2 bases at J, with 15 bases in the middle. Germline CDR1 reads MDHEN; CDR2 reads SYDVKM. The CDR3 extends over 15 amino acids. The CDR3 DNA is TGTGCCAGCACCCTTGGGGGGTCCGCTGGAAACACCATATATTTT. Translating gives CASTLGGSAGNTIYF.

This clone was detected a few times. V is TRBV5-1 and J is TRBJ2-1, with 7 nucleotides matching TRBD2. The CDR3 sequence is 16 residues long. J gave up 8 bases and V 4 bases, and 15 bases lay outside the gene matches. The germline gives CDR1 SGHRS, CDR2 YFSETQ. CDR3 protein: CASSAYLASGGYEQFF. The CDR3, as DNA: TGCGCCAGCAGCGCGTATCTAGCGTCCGGGGGGTATGAGCAGTTCTTC. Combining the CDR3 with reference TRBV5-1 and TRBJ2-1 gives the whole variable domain KAGVTQTPRYLIKTRGQQVTLSCSPISGHRSVSWYQQTPGQGLQFLFEYFSETQRNKGNFPGRFSGRQFSNSRSEMNVSTLELGDSALYLCASSAYLASGGYEQFFGPGTRLTVL.

The CDR3 DNA is TGTGCCAGTAACGCGGGACAGGCTTACAATGAGCAGTTCTTC. This codes for CASNAGQAYNEQFF. The rearrangement uses TRBV19 and TRBJ2-1, with TRBD1 matching 8 bases. The CDR3 is 14 residues long. Germline CDR1 LNHDA, CDR2 SQIVND (reference sequence). J was trimmed by 4 bases and V by 7 bases; bases with no gene match: 6.

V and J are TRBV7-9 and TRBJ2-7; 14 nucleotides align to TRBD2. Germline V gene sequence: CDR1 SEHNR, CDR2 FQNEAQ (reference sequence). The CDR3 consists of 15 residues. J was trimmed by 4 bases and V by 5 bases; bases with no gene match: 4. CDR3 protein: CASSGRTSGRYEQYF. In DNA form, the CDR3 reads TGTGCCAGCAGCGGTAGGACTAGCGGGAGGTACGAGCAGTACTTC.

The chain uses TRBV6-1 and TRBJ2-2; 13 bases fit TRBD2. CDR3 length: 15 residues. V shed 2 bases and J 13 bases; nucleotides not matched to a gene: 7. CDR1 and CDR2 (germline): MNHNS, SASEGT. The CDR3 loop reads CASSEYGLAGVWLFF. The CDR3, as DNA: TGTGCCAGCAGTGAATACGGACTAGCGGGAGTGTGGCTGTTTTTT.

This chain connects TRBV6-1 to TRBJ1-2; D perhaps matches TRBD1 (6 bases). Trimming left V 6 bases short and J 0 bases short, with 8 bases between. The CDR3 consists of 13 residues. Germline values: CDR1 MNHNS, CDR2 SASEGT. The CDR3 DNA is TGTGCCAGCAGGGACAGTCCTAACTATGGCTACACCTTC. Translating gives CASRDSPNYGYTF.

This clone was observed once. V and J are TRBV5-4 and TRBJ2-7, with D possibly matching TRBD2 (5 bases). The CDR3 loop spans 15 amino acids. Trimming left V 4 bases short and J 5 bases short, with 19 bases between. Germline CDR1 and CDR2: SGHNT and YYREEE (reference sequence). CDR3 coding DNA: TGTGCCAGCAGCACACGAAGAGGGCCTGGGGACGAGCAGTACTTC. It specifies CASSTRRGPGDEQYF.